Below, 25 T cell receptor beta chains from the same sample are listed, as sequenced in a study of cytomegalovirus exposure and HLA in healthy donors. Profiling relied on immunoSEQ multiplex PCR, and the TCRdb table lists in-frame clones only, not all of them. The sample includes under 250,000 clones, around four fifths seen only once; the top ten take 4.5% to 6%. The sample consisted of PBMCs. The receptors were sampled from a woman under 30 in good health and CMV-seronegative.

The CDR3 coding sequence is TGCGCCAGCAGCCAAGTCCGTCGGACTAGCGGTTATTACGAGCAGTACTTC. Its protein is CASSQVRRTSGYYEQYF. The chain uses TRBV4-1 and TRBJ2-7; TRBD2 agrees at 10 bases. Unmatched junction bases numbered 10, after V lost 1 base and J lost 4 bases. CDR1 MGHRA and CDR2 YSYEKL come from the germline V gene. This CDR3 is 17 amino acids long.

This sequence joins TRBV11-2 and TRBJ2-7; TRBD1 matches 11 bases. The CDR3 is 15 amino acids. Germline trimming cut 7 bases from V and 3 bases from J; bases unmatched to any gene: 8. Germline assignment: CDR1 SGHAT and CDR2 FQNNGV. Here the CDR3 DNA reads TGTGCCAGCATCCTTCACGGGACAGGGGGCTACGAGCAGTACTTC. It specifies CASILHGTGGYEQYF.

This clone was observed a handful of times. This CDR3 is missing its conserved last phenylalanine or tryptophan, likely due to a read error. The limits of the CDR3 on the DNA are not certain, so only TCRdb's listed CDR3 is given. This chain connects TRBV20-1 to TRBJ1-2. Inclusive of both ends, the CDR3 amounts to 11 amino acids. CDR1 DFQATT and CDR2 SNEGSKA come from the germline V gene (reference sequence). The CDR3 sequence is CSARDAGGGRP.

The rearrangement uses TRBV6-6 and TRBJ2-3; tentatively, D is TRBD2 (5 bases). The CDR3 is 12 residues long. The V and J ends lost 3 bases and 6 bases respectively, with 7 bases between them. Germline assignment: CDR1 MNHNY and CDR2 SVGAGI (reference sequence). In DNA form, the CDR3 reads TGTGCCAGCAGTTATAGCGTCGATACGCAGTATTTT. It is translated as CASSYSVDTQYF.

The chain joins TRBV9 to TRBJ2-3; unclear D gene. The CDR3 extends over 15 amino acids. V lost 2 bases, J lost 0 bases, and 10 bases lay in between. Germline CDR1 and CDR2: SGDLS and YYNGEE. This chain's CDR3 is CASSVYPSSTDTQYF. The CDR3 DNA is TGTGCCAGCAGCGTTTATCCAAGTAGCACAGATACGCAGTATTTT.

CDR3: CSVGQGSTEAFF. The CDR3 region has the DNA TGCAGCGTTGGTCAGGGAAGCACTGAAGCTTTCTTT. The J gene is TRBJ1-1, the V gene TRBV29-1; tentative D call: TRBD1 (5 bases). The CDR3 contains 12 residues. The ends were cut back, 4 bases at V and 4 bases at J, with 10 bases in the middle. Looked up from germline, CDR1 is SQVTM and CDR2 is ANQGSEA. The variable domain in full, with the rest retrieved from reference TRBV29-1 and TRBJ1-1, is SAVISQKPSRDICQRGTSLTIQCQVDSQVTMMFWYRQQPGQSLTLIATANQGSEATYESGFVIDKFPISRPNLTFSTLTVSNMSPEDSSIYLCSVGQGSTEAFFGQGTRLTVV.

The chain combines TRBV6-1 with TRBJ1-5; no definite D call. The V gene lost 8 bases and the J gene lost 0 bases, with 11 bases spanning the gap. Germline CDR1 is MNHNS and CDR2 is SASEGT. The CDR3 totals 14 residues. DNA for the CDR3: TGTGCCAGCGCCACGGTGCTTAGCAATCAGCCCCAGCATTTT. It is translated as CASATVLSNQPQHF.

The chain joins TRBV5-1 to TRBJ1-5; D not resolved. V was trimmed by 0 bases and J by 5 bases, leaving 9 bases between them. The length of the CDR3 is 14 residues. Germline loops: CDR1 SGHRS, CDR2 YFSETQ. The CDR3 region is CASSLGGNDQPQHF. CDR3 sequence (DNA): TGCGCCAGCAGCTTGGGGGGAAATGATCAGCCCCAGCATTTT. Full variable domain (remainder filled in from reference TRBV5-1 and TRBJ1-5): KAGVTQTPRYLIKTRGQQVTLSCSPISGHRSVSWYQQTPGQGLQFLFEYFSETQRNKGNFPGRFSGRQFSNSRSEMNVSTLELGDSALYLCASSLGGNDQPQHFGDGTRLSIL.

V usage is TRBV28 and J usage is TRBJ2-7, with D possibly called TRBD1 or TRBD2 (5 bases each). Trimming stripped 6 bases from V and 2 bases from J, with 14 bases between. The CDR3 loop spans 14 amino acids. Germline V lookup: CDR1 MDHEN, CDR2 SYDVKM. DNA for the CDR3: TGTGCCAGCAGGTTGCAGGGAGTAACCTACGAGCAGTACTTC. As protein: CASRLQGVTYEQYF.

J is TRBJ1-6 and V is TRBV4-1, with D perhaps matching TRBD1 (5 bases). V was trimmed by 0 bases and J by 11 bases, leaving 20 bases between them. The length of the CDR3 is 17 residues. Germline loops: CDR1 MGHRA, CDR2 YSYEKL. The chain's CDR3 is CASSQDVYRPSGAPLHF. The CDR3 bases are TGCGCCAGCAGCCAAGACGTATACAGGCCGAGTGGAGCACCCCTCCACTTT.

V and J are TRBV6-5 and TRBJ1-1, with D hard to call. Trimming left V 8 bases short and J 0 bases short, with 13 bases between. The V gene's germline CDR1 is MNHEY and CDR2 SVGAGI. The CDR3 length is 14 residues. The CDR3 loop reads CASSWGGLNTEAFF. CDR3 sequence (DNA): TGTGCCAGCTCTTGGGGAGGGTTGAACACTGAAGCTTTCTTT.

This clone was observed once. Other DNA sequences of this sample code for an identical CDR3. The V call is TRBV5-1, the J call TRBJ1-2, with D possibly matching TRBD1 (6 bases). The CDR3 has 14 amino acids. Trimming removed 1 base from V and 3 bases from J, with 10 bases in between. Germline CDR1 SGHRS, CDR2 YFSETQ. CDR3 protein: CASSLSGGDYGYTF. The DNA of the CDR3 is TGCGCCAGCAGCTTGTCCGGGGGCGACTATGGCTACACCTTC.

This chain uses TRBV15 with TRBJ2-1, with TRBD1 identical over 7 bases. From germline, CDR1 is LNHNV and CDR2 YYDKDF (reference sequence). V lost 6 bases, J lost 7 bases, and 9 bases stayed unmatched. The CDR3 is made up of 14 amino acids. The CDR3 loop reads CATRRQGSKNEQFF. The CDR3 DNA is TGTGCCACCAGAAGACAGGGATCAAAGAATGAGCAGTTCTTC.

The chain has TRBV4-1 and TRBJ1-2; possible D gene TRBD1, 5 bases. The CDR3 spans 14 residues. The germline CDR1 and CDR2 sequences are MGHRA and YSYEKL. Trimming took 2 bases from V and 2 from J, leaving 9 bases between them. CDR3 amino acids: CASSQPDSNYGYTF. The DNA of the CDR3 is TGCGCCAGCAGCCAACCCGACAGCAACTATGGCTACACCTTC.

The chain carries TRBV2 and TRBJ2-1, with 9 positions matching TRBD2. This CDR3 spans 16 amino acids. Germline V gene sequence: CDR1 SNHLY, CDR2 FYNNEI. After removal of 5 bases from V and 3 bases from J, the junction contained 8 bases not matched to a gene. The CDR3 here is CASSSPGTSSYNEQFF. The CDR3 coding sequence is TGTGCCAGCAGTTCCCCCGGGACTAGCAGCTACAATGAGCAGTTCTTC.

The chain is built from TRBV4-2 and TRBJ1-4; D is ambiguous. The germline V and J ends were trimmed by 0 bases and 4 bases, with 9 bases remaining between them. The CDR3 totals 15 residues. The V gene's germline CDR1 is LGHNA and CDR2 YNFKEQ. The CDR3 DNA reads TGTGCCAGCAGCCAAGAAGGTTCTTATAATGAAAAACTGTTTTTT. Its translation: CASSQEGSYNEKLFF.

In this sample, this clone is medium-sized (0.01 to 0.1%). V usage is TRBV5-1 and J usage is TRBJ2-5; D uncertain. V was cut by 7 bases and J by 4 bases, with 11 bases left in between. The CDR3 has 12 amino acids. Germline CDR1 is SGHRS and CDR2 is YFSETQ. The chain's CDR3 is CASPWGLETQYF. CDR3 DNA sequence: TGCGCCAGCCCATGGGGATTAGAGACCCAGTACTTC. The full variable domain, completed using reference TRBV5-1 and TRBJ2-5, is KAGVTQTPRYLIKTRGQQVTLSCSPISGHRSVSWYQQTPGQGLQFLFEYFSETQRNKGNFPGRFSGRQFSNSRSEMNVSTLELGDSALYLCASPWGLETQYFGPGTRLLVL.

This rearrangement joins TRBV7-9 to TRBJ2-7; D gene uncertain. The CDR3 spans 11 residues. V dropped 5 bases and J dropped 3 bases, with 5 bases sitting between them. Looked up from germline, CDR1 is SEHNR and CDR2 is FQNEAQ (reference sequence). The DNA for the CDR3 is TGTGCCAGCAGCCCCCGCTACGAGCAGTACTTC. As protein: CASSPRYEQYF.

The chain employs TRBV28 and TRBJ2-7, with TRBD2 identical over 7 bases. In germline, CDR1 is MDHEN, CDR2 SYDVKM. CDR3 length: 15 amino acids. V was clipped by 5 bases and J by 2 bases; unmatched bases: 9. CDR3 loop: CASSTPGRVAYEQYF. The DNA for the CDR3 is TGTGCCAGCAGTACCCCGGGGAGGGTCGCCTACGAGCAGTACTTC.

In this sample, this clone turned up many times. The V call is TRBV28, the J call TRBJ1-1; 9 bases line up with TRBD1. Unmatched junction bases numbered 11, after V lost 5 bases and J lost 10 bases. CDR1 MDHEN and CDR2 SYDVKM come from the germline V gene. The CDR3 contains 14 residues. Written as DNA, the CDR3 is TGTGCCAGCAGTCGGGGACAGGGCACGCTGGGAGCTTTCTTT. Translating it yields CASSRGQGTLGAFF.

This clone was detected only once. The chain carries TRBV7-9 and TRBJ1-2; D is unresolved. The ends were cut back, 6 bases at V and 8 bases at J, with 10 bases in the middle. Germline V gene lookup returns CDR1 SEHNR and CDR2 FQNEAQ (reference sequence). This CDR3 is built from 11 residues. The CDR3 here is CASSFPGGYTF. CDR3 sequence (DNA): TGTGCCAGCAGTTTCCCTGGGGGCTACACCTTC.

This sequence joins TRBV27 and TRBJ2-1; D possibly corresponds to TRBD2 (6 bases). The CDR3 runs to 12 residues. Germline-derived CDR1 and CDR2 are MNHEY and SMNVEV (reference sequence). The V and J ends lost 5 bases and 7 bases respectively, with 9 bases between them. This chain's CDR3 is CASSVRGNEQFF. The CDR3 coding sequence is TGTGCCAGCAGTGTGCGGGGTAATGAGCAGTTCTTC.

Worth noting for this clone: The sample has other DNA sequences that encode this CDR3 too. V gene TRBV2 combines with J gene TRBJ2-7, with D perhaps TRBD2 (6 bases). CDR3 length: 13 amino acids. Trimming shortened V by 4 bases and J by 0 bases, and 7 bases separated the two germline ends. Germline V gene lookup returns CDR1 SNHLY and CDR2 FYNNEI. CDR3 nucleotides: TGTGCCAGCAGTGTCGGGAGCTCCTACGAGCAGTACTTC. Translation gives CASSVGSSYEQYF.

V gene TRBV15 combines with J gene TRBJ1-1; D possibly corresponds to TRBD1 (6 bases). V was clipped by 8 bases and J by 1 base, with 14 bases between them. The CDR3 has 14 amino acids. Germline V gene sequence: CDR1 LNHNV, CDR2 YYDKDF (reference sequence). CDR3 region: CATLPGHQNTEAFF. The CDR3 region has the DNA TGTGCCACCCTACCGGGACACCAGAACACTGAAGCTTTCTTT.

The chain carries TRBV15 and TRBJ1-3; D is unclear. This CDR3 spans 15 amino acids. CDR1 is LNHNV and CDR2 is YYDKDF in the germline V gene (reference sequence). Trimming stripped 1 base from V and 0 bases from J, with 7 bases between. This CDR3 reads CATSRGADSGNTIYF. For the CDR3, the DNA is TGTGCCACCAGCAGAGGGGCAGACTCTGGAAACACCATATATTTT. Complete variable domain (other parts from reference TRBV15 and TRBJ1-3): DAMVIQNPRYQVTQFGKPVTLSCSQTLNHNVMYWYQQKSSQAPKLLFHYYDKDFNNEADTPDNFQSRRPNTSFCFLDIRSPGLGDTAMYLCATSRGADSGNTIYFGEGSWLTVV.